Sequencing of this TCR beta chain was carried out in a study of glioma-infiltrating T cells after dendritic cell vaccination. Only a few counts were recorded for this clone. Generated by immunoSEQ multiplex PCR, the TCRdb table keeps only in-frame clones and is missing some. There are 85,000 to 100,000 clones in the sample; 80% to 90% occur only once, and over 2% lies in the top ten. The sample's time point: after dendritic cell vaccination, including at tumor progression/relapse. The CDR3 is made up of 14 amino acids. Trimming pared 4 bases from V and 7 bases from J, leaving 14 bases between. Germline-derived CDR1 and CDR2 are SNHLY and FYNNEI.

The rearrangement uses TRBV2 and TRBJ2-1; a possible D gene is TRBD2 (6 bases). This clonotype was sampled from a human donor with glioblastoma. Sequenced here: blood, sampled after dendritic cell vaccination. In nucleotides, the CDR3 is TGTGCCAGCAGTGTCCCGGGAGTGTTTAATGAGCAGTTCTTC. Its protein is CASSVPGVFNEQFF. Supplemented by reference TRBV2 and TRBJ2-1, the full variable domain reads EPEVTQTPSHQVTQMGQEVILRCVPISNHLYFYWYRQILGQKVEFLVSFYNNEISEKSEIFDDQFSVERPDGSNFTLKIRSTKLEDSAMYFCASSVPGVFNEQFFGPGTRLTVL.